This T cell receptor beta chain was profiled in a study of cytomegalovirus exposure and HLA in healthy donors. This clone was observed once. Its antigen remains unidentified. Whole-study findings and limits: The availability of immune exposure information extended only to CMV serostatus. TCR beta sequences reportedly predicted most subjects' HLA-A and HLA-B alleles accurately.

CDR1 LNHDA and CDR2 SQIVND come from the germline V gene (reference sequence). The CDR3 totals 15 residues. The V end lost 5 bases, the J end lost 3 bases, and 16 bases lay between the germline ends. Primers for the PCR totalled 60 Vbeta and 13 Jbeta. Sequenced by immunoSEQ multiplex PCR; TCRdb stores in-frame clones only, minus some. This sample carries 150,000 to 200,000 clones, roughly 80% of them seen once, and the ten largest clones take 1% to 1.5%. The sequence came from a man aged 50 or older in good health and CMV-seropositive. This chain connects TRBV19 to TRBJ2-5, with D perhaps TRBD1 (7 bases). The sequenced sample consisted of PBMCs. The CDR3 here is CASSLWTGGEETQYF. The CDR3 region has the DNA TGTGCCAGTAGTCTTTGGACAGGCGGGGAAGAGACCCAGTACTTC.